A single sample gave rise to the 10 T cell receptor beta chains below, sequenced in a study of blood T cell repertoires in COVID-19. Sequencing was performed with immunoSEQ multiplex PCR; in TCRdb, only in-frame clones are kept and a portion is missing. The sample comprises around 20,000 clones, roughly 86% of which are singletons, and about a sixth rests with the top ten. Sequencing was done on a sample of peripheral blood. The source of these receptors is an older man with acute or convalescent COVID-19.

This clone showed up just a few times. The rearrangement uses TRBV5-4 and TRBJ2-1; 15 nucleotides match TRBD2. Per germline, CDR1 SGHNT and CDR2 YYREEE (reference sequence). This CDR3 contains 19 residues. Trimming cost V 3 bases and J 8 bases; bases outside gene matches: 15. This chain's CDR3 is CASSSPRPGTSGRTYEQFF. CDR3 nucleotides: TGTGCCAGCAGCTCCCCACGGCCCGGGACTAGCGGGAGGACTTATGAGCAGTTCTTC.

This clone is medium-sized by share. The V call is TRBV25-1, the J call TRBJ1-1; 8 bases match TRBD1. V was clipped by 4 bases and J by 12 bases; unmatched bases: 1. Germline CDR1 reads MGHDK; CDR2 reads SYGVNS. This CDR3 is built from 10 residues. This CDR3 reads CASSGTGTFF. CDR3 DNA: TGTGCCAGCAGTGGGACAGGGACTTTCTTT.

The chain links TRBV4-1 to TRBJ2-3; 10 nucleotides match TRBD2. The CDR3 has 17 residues. Germline CDR1 is MGHRA and CDR2 is YSYEKL. J gave up 2 bases and V 1 base, and 6 bases lay outside the gene matches. CDR3 loop: CASSQAATSGDTDTQYF. The CDR3 DNA sequence: TGCGCCAGCAGCCAAGCGGCAACTAGCGGGGACACAGATACGCAGTATTTT.

This rearrangement joins TRBV19 to TRBJ2-4; TRBD1 matches 7 bases. The CDR3 sequence is 15 residues long. Per germline, CDR1 LNHDA and CDR2 SQIVND (reference sequence). V was clipped by 5 bases and J by 1 base; unmatched bases: 5. In nucleotides, the CDR3 is TGTGCCAGTAGTCCGGGACAGAAGGCCAAAAACATTCAGTACTTC. It yields the protein CASSPGQKAKNIQYF.

The chain is built from TRBV5-5 and TRBJ1-6, with 10 bases matching TRBD1. This CDR3 spans 16 amino acids. V lost 3 bases to trimming and J lost 5 bases; unmatched junction nucleotides: 5. Looked up from germline, CDR1 is SGHKS and CDR2 is YYEKEE (reference sequence). The CDR3 protein is CASSSPGTGDNSPLHF. For the CDR3, the DNA is TGTGCCAGCAGCTCGCCAGGGACAGGGGATAATTCACCCCTCCACTTT. The entire variable domain, with the rest obtained from reference TRBV5-5 and TRBJ1-6, is as follows: DAGVTQSPTHLIKTRGQQVTLRCSPISGHKSVSWYQQVLGQGPQFIFQYYEKEERGRGNFPDRFSARQFPNYSSELNVNALLLGDSALYLCASSSPGTGDNSPLHFGNGTRLTVT.

V gene TRBV7-2 combines with J gene TRBJ1-5; tentative D call: TRBD1 (6 bases). The CDR3 is 13 amino acids. The V and J ends lost 6 bases and 7 bases respectively, with 13 bases between them. CDR1 SGHTA and CDR2 FQGNSA come from the germline V gene. As DNA, the CDR3 is TGTGCCAGCAGTTCAGGGGCACAGCAGCCCCAGCATTTT. Amino acid sequence: CASSSGAQQPQHF.

V gene TRBV19 combines with J gene TRBJ1-2; 9 nucleotides align to TRBD1. Germline V gene lookup returns CDR1 LNHDA and CDR2 SQIVND (reference sequence). The CDR3 runs to 14 residues. Trimming at V came to 9 bases and at J to 0 bases, leaving 5 bases not matched to a gene. The CDR3 coding sequence is TGTGCCAGCGCGAGACAGGGGGCTAACTATGGCTACACCTTC. This gives the protein CASARQGANYGYTF.

The rearrangement joins TRBV7-2 to TRBJ1-5, with 9 bases aligning to TRBD1. V lost 4 bases and J lost 0; bases outside the gene matches: 7. CDR3 length: 17 residues. The germline V gene encodes CDR1 SGHTA and CDR2 FQGNSA. The CDR3 DNA follows: TGTGCCAGCAGCTCGGGACAGGGCCCGTATAGCAATCAGCCCCAGCATTTT. It translates to CASSSGQGPYSNQPQHF.

This clone is a singleton in its sample. The chain couples TRBV7-3 to TRBJ2-7, with a weak D call TRBD2 (5 bases). This CDR3 has 16 residues. Per germline, CDR1 SGHTA and CDR2 FQGTGA. Trimming removed 5 bases from V and 2 bases from J, with 19 bases in between. In DNA form, the CDR3 reads TGTGCCAGCAGCCCGTCCCCTGGGCGGGTTGCCTACGAGCAGTACTTC. Translation gives CASSPSPGRVAYEQYF.

The chain employs TRBV24-1 and TRBJ1-2; 7 nucleotides align to TRBD1. The CDR3 runs to 14 residues. Looked up from germline, CDR1 is KGHDR and CDR2 is SFDVKD. Trimming removed 5 bases from V and 5 bases from J; junction bases left unmatched: 7. This CDR3 is CATSALDRDYGYTF. CDR3 in DNA: TGTGCCACCAGTGCCCTAGACAGGGATTATGGCTACACCTTC.